This TCR beta chain was profiled in a study of blood T cell repertoires in COVID-19. Study at large: Both acute and convalescent COVID-19 samples were obtained from the United States, Italy and Spain.

Source study methods: Researchers report that nucleated cell counts were estimated from reference gene primer amplification. This table comes from immunoSEQ multiplex PCR, and its TCRdb copy is limited to in-frame clones, with some not included. V and J calls plus clone size are reproduced from that table; the DNA served to infer D and trimming. The repertoire holds about 120,000 clones, with under 80% as singletons. Trimming stripped 0 bases from V and 8 bases from J, with 10 bases between. Looked up from germline, CDR1 is SGHTA and CDR2 is FQGNSA. This CDR3 spans 13 amino acids. The V gene is TRBV7-2, the J gene TRBJ1-2; D gene uncertain. The TCR originated in a man between 65 and 79 years old with acute or convalescent COVID-19. Material: peripheral blood. The CDR3 coding sequence is TGTGCCAGCAGCTTAGCAGGGAGTACGGGCTACACCTTC. Protein sequence: CASSLAGSTGYTF.